This note documents a single T cell receptor (beta chain) sequence. The antigen it binds to is not known. No quality values exist for individual bases; no much larger clone is one base distant. In the paper's terms, the time point label means: peripheral blood 6 weeks after treatment start. A total of about 31 patients with locally advanced or metastatic urothelial carcinoma, treated at Memorial Sloan Kettering on a trial protocol, made up the cohort. Peripheral blood mononuclear cells were collected pretreatment and during treatment, with between 1 and 8 total time points per patient. The Qiagen DNeasy Blood extraction kit was used to purify genomic DNA from total PBMCs and from tumor samples. PBMCs were collected pretreatment and during treatment and were isolated and stored as previously described. V trim: 4 bases; J trim: 0 bases; unmatched bases: 10. The germline V gene encodes CDR1 SGHRS and CDR2 YFSETQ. The CDR3, cysteine through phenylalanine, is 16 amino acids long. CDR3 DNA only is kept here, 48 bases in frame from base 1.

Each PCR received spiked-in synthetic TCR analog templates so that absolute template abundance could be estimated from read counts. The immunoSEQ assay used bias-controlled V and J gene primers to amplify TCRbeta CDR3 regions from genomic DNA. Rearranged TCRbeta segments were sequenced at approximately 20X coverage. For the original study's pipeline: Clustering was used to correct sequencing errors, and CDR3s were annotated against IMGT so that V, D and J genes could be assigned. Downstream analyses used only productive TCRbeta rearrangements, leaving out any out-of-frame or stop-codon sequences. To compute clonality, Shannon entropy was normalized by the log of the number of unique productive sequences and then subtracted from one. Clones differing between time points or between blood and tumor were identified by Fisher's exact test with Benjamini-Hochberg correction at adjusted p below 0.01. The clones in this table, taken by TCRdb from immuneACCESS, are in-frame only. Not every clone is retained; where verified, under half of the shortfall comes from an unresolved V gene, and the cause of the rest is unknown. Clone size and the V and J calls come from that table; the DNA yielded D and trimming. The table for this sample lists around 62,000 clones; roughly 90% of them were counted only once. Approximately 10% of the sample is in the top ten clones.

The sample comes from a study of PD-L1 blockade in urothelial cancer (dated by TCRdb to between 2016 and 2019). As for the study more broadly: Therapy was started in about 2014 for all patients, and atezolizumab 1,200 mg was administered intravenously every 3 weeks. About nine tenths of the roughly 29 patients were identified as males with urothelial cancer of bladder origin, and a prior smoking history was reported by 18 of 29 patients. Patients had an ECOG performance status of 0 or 1 and had received between 0 and 3 prior chemotherapy regimens. Blood samples were analyzed at 3 weeks after treatment start (second dose) and at 6 weeks after treatment start. Blood samples gave median yields of around 150,000 T cells and around 88,000 unique TCRs, along with a median clonality of 0.080. An exploratory multi-omic analysis was conducted of the somatic, immune and clinical correlates of response to PD-L1 blockade with atezolizumab in urothelial cancer. Pretreatment tumor samples, along with matched peripheral blood collected serially before and after atezolizumab treatment, underwent TCR sequencing. Progression-free survival longer than 6 months counted as durable clinical benefit, and TCR features were additionally tested against both progression-free and overall survival. Whole exome sequencing and RNA sequencing of pretreatment tumors were performed alongside TCR sequencing in the same patients. Durable clinical benefit was achieved by nine patients but not by the remaining 20. Approximately 30 patients had pretreatment blood TCR-seq, about 25 had at least one posttreatment blood collection, and about 25 had tumor TCR-seq. Overall results and qualifications from the work: Because the sample size was small (n ≈ 27) and many exploratory analyses were performed, the results are intended to be hypothesis-generating. Improved progression-free and overall survival was associated with having pretreatment peripheral blood TCR clonality below the median. Greater expansion of tumor-associated TCR clones in peripheral blood 3 weeks after the start of treatment was observed in patients with durable benefit (n of about 21, p = 0.022).

The chain couples TRBV5-1 to TRBJ2-7, with 7 bases in between that match TRBD2. This TCR derives from a man in his sixties with urothelial cancer. Sequenced material: PBMCs, taken around atezolizumab (anti-PD-L1) treatment. This receptor carries the CDR3 CASSPTHSGDSYEQYF. The sequence in DNA is TGCGCCAGCAGCCCGACCCACAGCGGGGACTCCTACGAGCAGTACTTC.